Here is one T cell receptor (beta chain) with its context. It has no known antigen specificity. No qualities accompany the bases; no much larger clone lies one base away. These data are taken from a study of shared clonotypes between healthy human individuals (dated by TCRdb to about 2020). Looking at the study overall: A few men and two women, aged 18 to 49 years, made up the cohort. For each donor, three plates each were used for CD4 naive and CD4 memory, two plates were used for CD8 naive, and one plate was used for CD8 memory. To estimate repertoire size and how much clonotype sharing occurs between individuals, the study deeply sequenced the blood TCR repertoires of five healthy adults. To increase sequencing depth and limit assay-specific biases, TCR repertoire library preparation and sequencing were carried out by different laboratories using diverse techniques. Leukapheresis yielded between about 0.94 and 10 billion PBMCs per donor.

CD8 naive samples were CD45RO-negative cells positively selected for CCR7, giving a CD45RA+CCR7+ population that excluded TemRA cells. The donors were healthy, HIV-negative adults with no recently reported acute infections or vaccinations. Every donor was a Caucasian adult living in Nashville, Tennessee, USA. After blood collection by leukapheresis, PBMCs were isolated using Ficoll-Histopaque density gradient centrifugation and then cryopreserved in the vapor phase of liquid nitrogen. Analytical flow cytometry was used to check the purity and quantity of every magnetically sorted T cell population. Genomic DNA was isolated from every sorted fraction and measured by UV absorbance on a Nanodrop 2000c. TCR CDR3 regions were amplified from genomic DNA by multiplex PCR using the deep immunoSEQ assay. Genomic DNA extracted from each cell subset was distributed evenly over all wells of several immunoSEQ 96-well plates, and each plate served as one replicate. For sorted subsets, around 200 ng genomic DNA, equal to about 30,000 T cell genomes, was loaded into each replicate PCR. Purified libraries were quantified with a Qubit 3.0 fluorometer, sized on a Bioanalyzer 2100, and re-quantified with the KAPA Library Quantification kit. Each immunoSEQ 96-well plate was sequenced on its own single-read 150-cycle Illumina NextSeq 550 flow cell. The paper's data handling went like this. Because the immunoSEQ output included only junctional sequences and no quality scores, the filtering could not be the same as the filtering used for full-length reads. To assign V/J genes and CDR3, sequences were annotated against IMGT germline references using PyIR, a Python wrapper for IgBLAST v1.9. Reads were filtered out if the reads had weak V/J assignments (E-value above 1e-6), no CDR3, stop codons, out-of-frame junctions, or ambiguous translated residues. A V3J clonotype was defined by an identical inferred V gene, J gene, and CDR3 amino acid sequence. The percentage overlap between two repertoires was calculated by dividing the number of shared unique clonotypes by the size of the smaller repertoire. Repertoire richness was assessed with RTK rarefaction, the Chao1 estimator, and Recon v2.1 estimates of unobserved clonotypes. For all TCRbeta clonotypes obtained by the gDNA method from a few donors, generation probabilities were computed with OLGA. Sourced from immuneACCESS, this table was stored by TCRdb with only in-frame sequences that have V and J called. A share of the clones is absent; for the studies checked, an unresolved V gene accounts for under half, and the remainder has no known explanation. Clone size and V and J calls were adopted from that table, with D and trimming inferred from the DNA. For this sample the table gives more than 600,000 clones, of which 92% were detected only once. Jointly, the top ten make up about 24% of the sample.

What the research found in general, with its limitations: When a few donors were compared, the shared fraction of clonotypes was around 5.1% for naive CD4, around 3.5% for naive CD8, roughly 2.3% for memory CD4, and approximately 0.4% for memory CD8. Clonotypes shared by all four sorted-subset donors showed higher generation probabilities than non-shared clonotypes. Pairwise subsampling led to the expectation that sequencing depth would affect the degree of clonotype sharing among donors. The small number of donors limited the genetic and exposure-history diversity represented. Rarefaction of sorted-subset datasets indicated incomplete sequencing despite the large sequencing depth. Naive subsets generally had larger estimated clonotype richness than memory subsets. Sampling was restricted to blood, and TCR repertoires in tissue are likely to differ from TCR repertoires in blood.

V lost 5 bases and J lost 4 bases; the stretch between them is 17 bases long. CDR1 and CDR2 are drawn from the germline V gene: LGHNA, YNFKEQ. Spanning cysteine to phenylalanine, the CDR3 consists of 15 amino acids. Only the CDR3 DNA is retained, 45 bases long and in frame from the first base. The V gene is TRBV4-2 and the J gene is TRBJ1-2, with the D gene too uncertain to name. The receptor was derived from a man aged 25 to 40 in good health. The sequenced material came from naive CD8+ T cells sorted from blood. What the cell subset or site label conveys for this sample: CD45RA+CCR7+. The DNA is TGTGCCAGCAGCGATGATCGGGCGGGCGTCTATGGCTACACCTTC. It translates as CASSDDRAGVYGYTF.